These 4 T cell receptor beta chains came from one sample sequenced in a study of cytomegalovirus exposure and HLA in healthy donors (dated by TCRdb to about 2017). Libraries were constructed by the immunoSEQ multiplex PCR assay. For the multiplex PCR, a mixture combining 60 forward primers for TCR Vbeta segments and 13 reverse primers for TCR Jbeta segments was used. The table comes from immuneACCESS by way of TCRdb, which keeps in-frame sequences with V and J called. Part of the clones is missing from these tables; in studies checked, under half for an unresolved V gene and the rest for unknown reasons. This sample gives 200,000 or so clones in total; more than 75% of them show up just once. The ten most abundant clones make up about 0.21% of the sample. The sequenced material came from PBMCs. These receptor sequences come from a girl less than two years old in good health and CMV-seronegative.

This clone occurred once. V and J are TRBV11-2 and TRBJ2-5; 10 bases align to TRBD2. The germline CDR1 and CDR2 sequences are SGHAT and FQNNGV. The CDR3 consists of 16 residues. The V segment lost 5 bases and the J segment 3 bases; nucleotides outside the gene matches: 9. This CDR3 is CASSTAGLADKETQYF. In DNA form, the CDR3 reads TGTGCCAGCAGCACCGCAGGACTAGCGGACAAAGAGACCCAGTACTTC.

This clone was seen only a few times. The chain combines TRBV9 with TRBJ2-7; tentative D call: TRBD1 (6 bases). Germline assignment: CDR1 SGDLS and CDR2 YYNGEE. Trimming stripped 0 bases from V and 3 bases from J, with 10 bases between. The length of the CDR3 is 14 residues. The CDR3 reads CASSVAGVDYEQYF. In DNA, the CDR3 is TGTGCCAGCAGCGTAGCAGGGGTCGACTACGAGCAGTACTTC.

Remarks on this clone: As the CDR3 is not closed by the conserved phenylalanine or tryptophan, this likely results from a read error. The DNA is omitted, as the CDR3 cannot be located on it reliably, and the CDR3 follows TCRdb's listing. The chain links TRBV2 to TRBJ1-2; the table's D call of TRBD1 was not tested on the DNA. Germline V gene lookup returns CDR1 SNHLY and CDR2 FYNNEI. The CDR3 numbers 12 amino acids, ends counted. CDR3 in amino acids: CASKGGQGVSSV.

J is TRBJ1-4 and V is TRBV27; TRBD1 is a possible D gene (5 bases). The germline V gene encodes CDR1 MNHEY and CDR2 SMNVEV (reference sequence). This CDR3 is built from 14 residues. Trimming stripped 2 bases from V and 7 bases from J, with 11 bases between. The CDR3 nucleotides read TGTGCCAGCAGTTTACAGGGTAGGGGTGAAAAACTGTTTTTT. Translating it yields CASSLQGRGEKLFF.